The 2 T cell receptor beta chains reported below all come from one sample, sequenced in a study of monozygotic twins with inflammatory bowel disease. TCRdb reanalyzed the 5' RACE reads, giving one entry per CDR3 protein sequence and no DNA. The sample's table shows approximately 330,000 distinct CDR3 sequences. The sample comprised blood. The receptors were gathered from a human donor with ulcerative colitis or Crohn's disease, or a healthy co-twin of an affected twin (not recorded which).

The chain combines TRBV29-1 with TRBJ1-5. This CDR3 has 14 amino acids. Germline values: CDR1 SQVTM, CDR2 ANQGSEA. The chain's CDR3 is CSAAGGGGNQPQHF.

The V and J genes are TRBV7-2 and TRBJ1-5; the TCRdb call, TRBD1, lacks DNA for checking. The CDR3 totals 14 residues. Looked up from germline, CDR1 is SGHTA and CDR2 is FQGNSA. CDR3: CASSLARTSGAQHF.